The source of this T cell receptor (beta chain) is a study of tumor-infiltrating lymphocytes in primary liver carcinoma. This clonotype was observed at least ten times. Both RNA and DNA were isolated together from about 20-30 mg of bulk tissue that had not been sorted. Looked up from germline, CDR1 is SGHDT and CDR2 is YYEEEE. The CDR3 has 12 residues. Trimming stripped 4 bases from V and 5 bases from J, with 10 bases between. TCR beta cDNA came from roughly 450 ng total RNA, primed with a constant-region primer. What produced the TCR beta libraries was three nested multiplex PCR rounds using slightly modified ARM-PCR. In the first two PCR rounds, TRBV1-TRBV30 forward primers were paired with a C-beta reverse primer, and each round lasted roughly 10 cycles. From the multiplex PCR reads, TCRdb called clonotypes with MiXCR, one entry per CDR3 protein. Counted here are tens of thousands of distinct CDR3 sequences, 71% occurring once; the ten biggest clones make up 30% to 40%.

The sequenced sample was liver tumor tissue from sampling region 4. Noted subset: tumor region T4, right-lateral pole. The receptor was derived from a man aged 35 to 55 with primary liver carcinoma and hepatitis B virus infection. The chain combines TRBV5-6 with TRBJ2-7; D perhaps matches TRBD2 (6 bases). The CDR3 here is CASSLEGDEQYF. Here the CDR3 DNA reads TGTGCCAGCAGCCTGGAGGGTGACGAGCAGTACTTC.